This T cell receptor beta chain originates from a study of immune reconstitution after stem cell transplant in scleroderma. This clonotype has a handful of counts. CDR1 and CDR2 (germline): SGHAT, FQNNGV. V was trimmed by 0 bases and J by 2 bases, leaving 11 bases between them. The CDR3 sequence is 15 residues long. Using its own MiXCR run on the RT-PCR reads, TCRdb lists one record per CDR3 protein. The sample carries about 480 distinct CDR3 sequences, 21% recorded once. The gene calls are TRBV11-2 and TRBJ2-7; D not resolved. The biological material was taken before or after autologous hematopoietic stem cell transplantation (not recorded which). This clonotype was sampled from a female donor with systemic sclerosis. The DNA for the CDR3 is TGTGCCAGCAGCTTAGATCCCACCAGTACCTACGAGCAGTACTTC. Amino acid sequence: CASSLDPTSTYEQYF.